The 22 T cell receptor beta chains reported below all come from one sample, sequenced in a study of blood T cell repertoires in COVID-19. The protocol was immunoSEQ multiplex PCR, while the TCRdb copy is restricted to in-frame clones and leaves out a portion. The table has over 60,000 clones, more than 80% seen once. The material sequenced was peripheral blood. The receptors derive from a man between 50 and 59 years old with COVID-19, enrolled during active disease.

CDR3: CASSQAGVEAFF. CDR3 sequence (DNA): TGTGCCAGCAGCCAAGCAGGGGTTGAAGCTTTCTTT. The genes are TRBV14 and TRBJ1-1, with a weak D call TRBD1 (6 bases). Trimming stripped 1 base from V and 7 bases from J, with 7 bases between. CDR1 is SGHDN, CDR2 FVKESK, per germline. The CDR3 extends over 12 amino acids.

This clone was detected only once. The chain has TRBV5-1 and TRBJ2-3; D call uncertain. V dropped 2 bases and J dropped 1 base, with 8 bases sitting between them. Per germline, CDR1 SGHRS and CDR2 YFSETQ. The CDR3 covers 14 residues. CDR3 loop: CASSFNTRTDTQYF. CDR3 bases: TGCGCCAGCAGCTTCAACACACGCACAGATACGCAGTATTTT.

The chain has TRBV10-3 and TRBJ2-1, with 8 bases that match TRBD2. The CDR3 sequence is 14 residues long. With 7 bases clipped from V and 1 base from J, the junction kept 3 bases outside the gene matches. Germline V gene sequence: CDR1 ENHRY, CDR2 SYGVKD. CDR3: CAIKAGGSYNEQFF. In DNA, the CDR3 is TGTGCCATCAAGGCGGGGGGATCCTACAATGAGCAGTTCTTC.

The V and J genes are TRBV6-5 and TRBJ2-5; 8 positions match TRBD1. With V trimmed by 7 bases and J by 3 bases, 7 bases remained unmatched. CDR3 length: 14 residues. Germline lookup yields CDR1 MNHEY and CDR2 SVGAGI. CDR3 sequence reads: CASIRSTGEETQYF. The CDR3 bases are TGTGCCAGCATCCGATCGACAGGGGAAGAGACCCAGTACTTC.

As for this clone: The identical CDR3 is also encoded by other nucleotide sequences in the sample. The rearrangement links TRBV7-3 to TRBJ1-1; D is ambiguous. CDR1 SGHTA and CDR2 FQGTGA come from the germline V gene. The CDR3 is made up of 13 amino acids. V lost 2 bases and J 1 base, leaving 5 bases between the germline ends. The CDR3 sequence is CASSLEGNTEAFF. CDR3 nucleotides: TGTGCCAGCAGCTTAGAGGGGAACACTGAAGCTTTCTTT.

The V gene is TRBV6-5, the J gene TRBJ1-2, with D possibly being TRBD1 (5 bases). Germline CDR1 reads MNHEY; CDR2 reads SVGAGI. V gave up 0 bases and J gave up 4 bases, with 12 bases separating them. This CDR3 is built from 15 residues. CDR3 region: CASSYSNRSPYGYTF. The DNA for the CDR3 is TGTGCCAGCAGTTACTCGAACAGGAGTCCCTATGGCTACACCTTC.

V usage is TRBV27 and J usage is TRBJ2-3, with 11 bases that match TRBD2. The CDR3 has 19 residues. Trimming cost V 1 base and J 0 bases; bases outside gene matches: 9. The germline gives CDR1 MNHEY, CDR2 SMNVEV (reference sequence). CDR3 protein: CASSLWTSLAGGSTDTQYF. For the CDR3, the DNA is TGTGCCAGCAGTTTATGGACTTCATTAGCGGGGGGGAGCACAGATACGCAGTATTTT.

The sample holds a few counts of this clone. This rearrangement joins TRBV5-3 to TRBJ1-5; no firm D call. TRBV5-3 is an open reading frame, and its role is uncertain. Trimming cost V 4 bases and J 3 bases, with 2 bases left between them. The CDR3 totals 11 residues. The CDR3: CARSLNQPQHF. The CDR3 DNA reads as TGTGCCAGAAGCCTCAATCAGCCCCAGCATTTT.

This sequence joins TRBV14 and TRBJ1-2; D gene ambiguous. This CDR3 is built from 16 residues. V was clipped by 0 bases and J by 5 bases, with 16 bases between them. The germline V gene has CDR1 SGHDN and CDR2 FVKESK. The CDR3 reads CASSQDLRGGGYGYTF. The CDR3 DNA follows: TGTGCCAGCAGCCAAGATTTACGGGGAGGAGGGTATGGCTACACCTTC.

This clone was picked up one time. This rearrangement joins TRBV7-9 to TRBJ2-5, with D hard to call. V lost 1 base and J 4 bases, leaving 7 bases between the germline ends. The V gene's germline CDR1 is SEHNR and CDR2 FQNEAQ (reference sequence). The CDR3 loop spans 13 amino acids. CDR3 amino acids: CASSLVGAETQYF. The CDR3 coding sequence is TGTGCCAGCAGCTTAGTAGGAGCAGAGACCCAGTACTTC.

The chain joins TRBV7-2 to TRBJ2-1; TRBD1 aligns across 8 bases. The CDR3 consists of 14 residues. Looked up from germline, CDR1 is SGHTA and CDR2 is FQGNSA. V shed 1 base and J 9 bases; nucleotides not matched to a gene: 5. CDR3 nucleotides: TGTGCCAGCAGCTTAGGGACAGGGACCCCTGAGCAGTTCTTC. Translation: CASSLGTGTPEQFF.

The rearrangement joins TRBV4-3 to TRBJ1-6; D remains unclear. The CDR3 is 13 amino acids. Trimming took off 1 base at V and 7 bases at J, with 5 bases between the two ends. Germline V gene lookup returns CDR1 LGHNA and CDR2 YSLEER. The chain's CDR3 is CASSQVSNSPLHF. In DNA, the CDR3 is TGCGCCAGCAGCCAAGTTAGCAATTCACCCCTCCACTTT.

The CDR3 protein is CASSRTLVSVTEAFF. In nucleotides, the CDR3 is TGTGCCAGCAGTCGCACCCTCGTGTCAGTGACTGAAGCTTTCTTT. The rearrangement uses TRBV6-5 and TRBJ1-1; D gene unclear. The germline V gene has CDR1 MNHEY and CDR2 SVGAGI. V shed 5 bases and J shed 5 bases, with 18 bases lying between them. CDR3 length: 15 residues.

The chain employs TRBV12-2 and TRBJ2-7; the D segment call TRBD1 is taken from the table without a DNA check. TRBV12-2 is annotated as a pseudogene. CDR3 length equals 16 residues. CDR3 coding DNA: TGTGCAAGTCGCTTAACTTGTCCAGGGTTCAGCTACGAGCAGTACTTC. Amino acid sequence: CASRLTCPGFSYEQYF.

CDR3: CASSSGQGRRNQPQHF. The CDR3 nucleotides read TGTGCCAGTAGTAGCGGACAGGGAAGGCGCAATCAGCCCCAGCATTTT. The rearrangement uses TRBV19 and TRBJ1-5; 8 nucleotides line up with TRBD1. The CDR3 is made up of 16 amino acids. Trimming at V came to 4 bases and at J to 2 bases, leaving 7 bases not matched to a gene. CDR1 is LNHDA, CDR2 SQIVND, per germline (reference sequence).

J is TRBJ2-2 and V is TRBV11-3; maybe TRBD1 (5 bases). The CDR3 has 14 amino acids. Trimming removed 4 bases from V and 6 bases from J, with 12 bases in between. Germline V gives CDR1 SGHNT, CDR2 YENEEA. The CDR3 region has the DNA TGTGCCAGCAGCTCGCCAGGGCTGGCCGGGGAGCTGTTTTTT. Residues: CASSSPGLAGELFF.

This clone was counted many times. The chain carries TRBV6-2 or TRBV6-3 and TRBJ2-5; TRBD2 matches at 7 bases. This CDR3 spans 17 amino acids. Germline trimming cut 4 bases from V and 2 bases from J; bases unmatched to any gene: 13. CDR1 is MNHEY, CDR2 SVGEGT, per germline. In DNA form, the CDR3 reads TGTGCCAGCAGTTCCCACCAAATGGGCGGGGGTCAAGAGACCCAGTACTTC. It specifies CASSSHQMGGGQETQYF.

V gene TRBV7-2 combines with J gene TRBJ1-1, with 7 nucleotides matching TRBD1. Germline V gives CDR1 SGHTA, CDR2 FQGNSA. The CDR3 contains 19 residues. V was pared by 1 base and J by 0 bases, with 14 bases of the junction left unmatched. CDR3 coding DNA: TGTGCCAGCAGCTTAGTAGGGGACAGCGGGTGGGGCTTGAACACTGAAGCTTTCTTT. This codes for CASSLVGDSGWGLNTEAFF.

The chain carries TRBV5-1 and TRBJ2-5; D is uncertain. CDR3 size: 12 residues. V was cut by 4 bases and J by 5 bases, with 9 bases left in between. Germline V gene lookup returns CDR1 SGHRS and CDR2 YFSETQ. The CDR3: CASSADGETQYF. As DNA, the CDR3 is TGCGCCAGCAGCGCGGATGGGGAGACCCAGTACTTC.

V usage is TRBV6-5 and J usage is TRBJ2-5; a possible D gene is TRBD1 (5 bases). This CDR3 is built from 13 residues. V was clipped by 5 bases and J by 2 bases, with 9 bases between them. The germline V gene has CDR1 MNHEY and CDR2 SVGAGI. In DNA form, the CDR3 reads TGTGCCAGCAGTCGACAGTTACAAGAGACCCAGTACTTC. It translates to CASSRQLQETQYF.

The V call is TRBV29-1, the J call TRBJ1-1, with D maybe TRBD1 (5 bases). Trimming left V 8 bases short and J 0 bases short, with 16 bases between. This CDR3 region has 14 residues. Germline values: CDR1 SQVTM, CDR2 ANQGSEA. CDR3 sequence: CSIRQILMNTEAFF. CDR3 in DNA: TGCAGCATCAGACAGATCCTTATGAACACTGAAGCTTTCTTT.

The chain has TRBV4-1 and TRBJ2-4, with 15 bases matching TRBD2. Germline-derived CDR1 and CDR2 are MGHRA and YSYEKL. V lost 4 bases, J lost 2 bases, and 6 bases stayed unmatched. The CDR3 runs 18 residues. CDR3 nucleotide sequence: TGCGCCAGCAGCCCAGGACTAGCGGGGGGGATAACCAAAAACATTCAGTACTTC. It specifies CASSPGLAGGITKNIQYF.